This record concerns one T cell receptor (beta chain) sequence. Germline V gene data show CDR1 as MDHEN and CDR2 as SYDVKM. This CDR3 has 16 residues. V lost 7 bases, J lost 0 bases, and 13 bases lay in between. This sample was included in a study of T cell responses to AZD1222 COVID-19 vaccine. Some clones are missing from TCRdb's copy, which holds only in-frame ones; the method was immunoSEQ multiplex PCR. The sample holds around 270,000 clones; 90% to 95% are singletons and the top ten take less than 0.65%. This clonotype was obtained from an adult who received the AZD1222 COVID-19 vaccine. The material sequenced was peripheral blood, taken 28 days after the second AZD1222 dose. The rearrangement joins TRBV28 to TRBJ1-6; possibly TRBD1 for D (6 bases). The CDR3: CASTGTLSSYNSPLHF. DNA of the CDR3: TGTGCCAGCACCGGGACATTGAGCTCCTATAATTCACCCCTCCACTTT.